Listed below are T cell receptor beta chains from one sample, sequenced in a study of lymphopenia after photon versus proton radiotherapy. Using immunoSEQ multiplex PCR, the repertoire was profiled, and TCRdb retains in-frame clones only, with some absent. The repertoire includes roughly 150,000 clones, around nine tenths of them detected once, and approximately 4.6% sits in the top ten. The source material was peripheral blood, sampled from a patient treated with photon-based radiotherapy. These receptor sequences come from a man aged 45-60 years with gastric cancer. Each CDR3 is given with its conserved first and last residue. The order of the fields is CDR3 protein, CDR3 DNA, J gene, clone size, V gene, D gene. D genes are given only for firm matches. Only some rows state a clone size, as once, few, many or a class for expanded clones.

CDR3 protein: CATHPRPGQGLATPYEQYF
CDR3 DNA: TGTGCCACCCACCCACGTCCGGGACAGGGACTAGCGACACCCTACGAGCAGTACTTC
J gene: TRBJ2-7
clone size: NA
V gene: TRBV19
D gene: NA

CDR3 protein: CASSLGGTGDEQYF
CDR3 DNA: TGTGCCAGCAGCTTAGGGGGGACAGGGGATGAGCAGTACTTC
J gene: TRBJ2-7
clone size: NA
V gene: TRBV7-8
D gene: TRBD1

CDR3 protein: CASQDISPPYEQYF
CDR3 DNA: TGTGCCAGCCAGGACATAAGTCCCCCCTACGAGCAGTACTTC
J gene: TRBJ2-7
clone size: NA
V gene: TRBV5-6
D gene: NA

CDR3 protein: CASSQGVEAAFF
CDR3 DNA: TGTGCCAGCAGCCAGGGTGTGGAGGCGGCTTTCTTT
J gene: TRBJ1-1
clone size: NA
V gene: TRBV4-2
D gene: NA

CDR3 protein: CASSIDTVINYGYTF
CDR3 DNA: TGTGCCAGTAGTATCGACACGGTAATAAACTATGGCTACACCTTC
J gene: TRBJ1-2
clone size: once
V gene: TRBV19
D gene: NA

CDR3 protein: CASSQGQTRGGYTF
CDR3 DNA: TGTGCCAGCAGCCAGGGACAGACAAGAGGTGGCTACACCTTC
J gene: TRBJ1-2
clone size: NA
V gene: TRBV7-9
D gene: TRBD1

CDR3 protein: CASSNSRTGNEKLFF
CDR3 DNA: TGTGCCAGTAGTAACTCAAGGACAGGGAATGAAAAACTGTTTTTT
J gene: TRBJ1-4
clone size: once
V gene: TRBV19
D gene: TRBD1

CDR3 protein: CASSLTGGAGELFF
CDR3 DNA: TGTGCCAGCAGCTTGACAGGGGGGGCCGGGGAGCTGTTTTTT
J gene: TRBJ2-2
clone size: NA
V gene: TRBV5-4
D gene: NA

CDR3 protein: CASSDSMDRGCNEKLFF
CDR3 DNA: TGTGCCAGCAGTGACTCGATGGACAGGGGGTGTAATGAAAAACTGTTTTTT
J gene: TRBJ1-4
clone size: NA
V gene: TRBV6-4
D gene: TRBD1

CDR3 protein: CASSPGQGRNTIYF
CDR3 DNA: TGTGCCAGCAGCCCGGGACAGGGAAGAAACACCATATATTTT
J gene: TRBJ1-3
clone size: once
V gene: TRBV7-2
D gene: TRBD1

CDR3 protein: CASSQEVTNTRSGRKLFF
CDR3 DNA: TGCGCCAGCAGCCAAGAAGTTACCAACACCAGGTCTGGTCGAAAACTGTTTTTT
J gene: TRBJ1-4
clone size: NA
V gene: TRBV4-1
D gene: NA

CDR3 protein: CASSSTGLNEKLFF
CDR3 DNA: TGTGCCAGCAGCTCGACAGGGTTGAATGAAAAACTGTTTTTT
J gene: TRBJ1-4
clone size: NA
V gene: TRBV5-5
D gene: TRBD1

CDR3 protein: CASSPSISANTGELFF
CDR3 DNA: TGTGCCAGCTCACCTTCCATTAGCGCGAACACCGGGGAGCTGTTTTTT
J gene: TRBJ2-2
clone size: NA
V gene: TRBV18
D gene: NA

CDR3 protein: CSVSTGGNSPLHF
CDR3 DNA: TGCAGCGTTAGCACAGGGGGCAATTCACCCCTCCACTTT
J gene: TRBJ1-6
clone size: NA
V gene: TRBV29-1
D gene: TRBD1

CDR3 protein: CASSQPGTGVGYTF
CDR3 DNA: TGCGCCAGCAGCCAACCCGGGACAGGGGTCGGCTACACCTTC
J gene: TRBJ1-2
clone size: NA
V gene: TRBV4-1
D gene: TRBD1

CDR3 protein: CASSQAGRSDTQYF
CDR3 DNA: TGTGCCAGCAGCCAAGCCGGGAGGTCAGATACGCAGTATTTT
J gene: TRBJ2-3
clone size: NA
V gene: TRBV7-3
D gene: TRBD2

CDR3 protein: CASSPQGASDTGELFF
CDR3 DNA: TGTGCCAGCTCACCCCAGGGGGCCTCCGACACCGGGGAGCTGTTTTTT
J gene: TRBJ2-2
clone size: NA
V gene: TRBV18
D gene: TRBD1

CDR3 protein: CAISEGQGLAQPQHF
CDR3 DNA: TGTGCCATCAGTGAAGGCCAGGGCCTGGCTCAGCCCCAGCATTTT
J gene: TRBJ1-5
clone size: once
V gene: TRBV10-3
D gene: NA

CDR3 protein: CASSARLTRETQYF
CDR3 DNA: TGTGCCAGCTCGGCCCGACTTACACGAGAGACCCAGTACTTC
J gene: TRBJ2-5
clone size: few
V gene: TRBV18
D gene: NA

CDR3 protein: CASRRNRDQRAQFF
CDR3 DNA: TGTGCCAGTAGGCGAAACCGGGACCAAAGGGCGCAGTTCTTC
J gene: TRBJ2-1
clone size: once
V gene: TRBV19
D gene: NA

CDR3 protein: CASSLVASGPDTQYF
CDR3 DNA: TGTGCCAGCAGCTTAGTGGCTAGCGGGCCAGATACGCAGTATTTT
J gene: TRBJ2-3
clone size: NA
V gene: TRBV11-1
D gene: TRBD2

CDR3 protein: CASRLAKSRELFF
CDR3 DNA: TGTGCAAGTCGCTTAGCGAAGTCCCGGGAGCTGTTTTTT
J gene: TRBJ2-2
clone size: few
V gene: TRBV12-2
D gene: NA

CDR3 protein: CASSKSQEGGDTQYF
CDR3 DNA: TGTGCCAGCAGCAAAAGTCAGGAGGGCGGAGATACGCAGTATTTT
J gene: TRBJ2-3
clone size: few
V gene: TRBV21-1
D gene: NA

CDR3 protein: CASSKGDATNEKLFF
CDR3 DNA: TGTGCCAGCAGTAAGGGGGATGCAACTAATGAAAAACTGTTTTTT
J gene: TRBJ1-4
clone size: NA
V gene: TRBV28
D gene: NA

CDR3 protein: CATSTDGSYEQYF
CDR3 DNA: TGTGCCACCAGCACGGACGGCTCCTACGAGCAGTACTTC
J gene: TRBJ2-7
clone size: NA
V gene: TRBV15
D gene: NA

CDR3 protein: CAWSVSFPGELFF
CDR3 DNA: TGTGCCTGGAGTGTGAGCTTCCCCGGGGAGCTGTTTTTT
J gene: TRBJ2-2
clone size: NA
V gene: TRBV30
D gene: NA

CDR3 protein: CASSLGVAGDTGELFF
CDR3 DNA: TGTGCCAGCAGCTTAGGAGTAGCGGGAGATACCGGGGAGCTGTTTTTT
J gene: TRBJ2-2
clone size: NA
V gene: TRBV11-3
D gene: TRBD2

CDR3 protein: CASSPTSGHLYEQYF
CDR3 DNA: TGTGCCAGCAGTCCCACGTCGGGACACCTCTACGAGCAGTACTTC
J gene: TRBJ2-7
clone size: once
V gene: TRBV28
D gene: NA